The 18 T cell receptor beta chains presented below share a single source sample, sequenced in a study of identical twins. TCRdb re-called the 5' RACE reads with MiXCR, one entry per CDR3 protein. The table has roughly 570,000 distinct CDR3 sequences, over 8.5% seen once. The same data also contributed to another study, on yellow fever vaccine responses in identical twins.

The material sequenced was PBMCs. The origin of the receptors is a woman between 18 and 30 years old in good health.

The CDR3 nucleotides are TGCGCCAGCAGCTACATTTACGCGAACACCGGGGAGCTGTTTTTT. This codes for CASSYIYANTGELFF. The V and J genes are TRBV4-1 and TRBJ2-2; D is uncertain. V shed 5 bases and J shed 0 bases, with 10 bases lying between them. The CDR3 has 15 amino acids. Germline V gene data show CDR1 as MGHRA and CDR2 as YSYEKL.

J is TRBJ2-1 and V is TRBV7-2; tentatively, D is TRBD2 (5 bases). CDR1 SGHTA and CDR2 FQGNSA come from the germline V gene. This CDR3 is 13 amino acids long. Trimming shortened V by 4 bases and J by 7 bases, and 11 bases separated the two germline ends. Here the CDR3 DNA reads TGTGCCAGCAGCTCGAAAACGGGGAATGAGCAGTTCTTC. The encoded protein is CASSSKTGNEQFF. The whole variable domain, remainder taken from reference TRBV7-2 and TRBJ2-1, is GAGVSQSPSNKVTEKGKDVELRCDPISGHTALYWYRQSLGQGLEFLIYFQGNSAPDKSGLPSDRFSAERTGGSVSTLTIQRTQQEDSAVYLCASSSKTGNEQFFGPGTRLTVL.

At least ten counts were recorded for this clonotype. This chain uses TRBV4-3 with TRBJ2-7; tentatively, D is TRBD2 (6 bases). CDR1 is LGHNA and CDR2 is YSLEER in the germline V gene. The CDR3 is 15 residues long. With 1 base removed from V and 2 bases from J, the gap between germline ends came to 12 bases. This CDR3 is CASSQASGPPYEQYF. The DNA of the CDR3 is TGCGCCAGCAGCCAAGCCAGCGGGCCACCCTACGAGCAGTACTTC.

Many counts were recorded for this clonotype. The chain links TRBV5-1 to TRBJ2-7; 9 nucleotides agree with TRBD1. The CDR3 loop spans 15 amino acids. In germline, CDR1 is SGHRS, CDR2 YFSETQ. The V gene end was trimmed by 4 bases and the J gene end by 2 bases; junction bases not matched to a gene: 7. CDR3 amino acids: CASSPRTGDAYEQYF. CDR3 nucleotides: TGCGCCAGCAGCCCAAGGACAGGGGACGCCTACGAGCAGTACTTC.

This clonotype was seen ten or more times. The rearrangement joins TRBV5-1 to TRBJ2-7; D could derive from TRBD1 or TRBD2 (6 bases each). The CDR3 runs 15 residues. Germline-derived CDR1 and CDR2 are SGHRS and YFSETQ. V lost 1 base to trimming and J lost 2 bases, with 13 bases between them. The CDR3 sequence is CASSLSGGRAYEQYF. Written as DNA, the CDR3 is TGCGCCAGCAGCTTGTCTGGGGGGCGCGCCTACGAGCAGTACTTC.

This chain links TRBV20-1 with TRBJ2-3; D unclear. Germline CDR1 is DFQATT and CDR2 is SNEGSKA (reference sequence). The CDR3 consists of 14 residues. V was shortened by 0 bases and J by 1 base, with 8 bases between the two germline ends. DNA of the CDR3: TGCAGTGCTAGAGATAACAGAGGCACAGATACGCAGTATTTT. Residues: CSARDNRGTDTQYF.

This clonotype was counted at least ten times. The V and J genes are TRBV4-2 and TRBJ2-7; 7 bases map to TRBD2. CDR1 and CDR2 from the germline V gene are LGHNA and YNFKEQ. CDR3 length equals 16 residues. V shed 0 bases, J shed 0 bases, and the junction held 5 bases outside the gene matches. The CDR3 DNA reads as TGTGCCAGCAGCCAAGAATTTGGGGAGGGCTCCTACGAGCAGTACTTC. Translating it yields CASSQEFGEGSYEQYF.

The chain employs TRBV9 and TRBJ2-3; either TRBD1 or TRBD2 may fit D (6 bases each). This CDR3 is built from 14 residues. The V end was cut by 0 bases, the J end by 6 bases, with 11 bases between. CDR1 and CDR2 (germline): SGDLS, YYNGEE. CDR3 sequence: CASSVGLGGDTQYF. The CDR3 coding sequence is TGTGCCAGCAGCGTAGGACTAGGGGGGGATACGCAGTATTTT.

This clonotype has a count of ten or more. The CDR3: CSARDLPSGSPDTQYF. The CDR3 nucleotides are TGCAGTGCTAGAGATTTGCCTAGCGGGAGTCCAGATACGCAGTATTTT. The genes are TRBV20-1 and TRBJ2-3; the match to TRBD2 covers 10 bases. Trimming cost V 0 bases and J 4 bases; bases outside gene matches: 7. The CDR3 sequence is 16 residues long. Looked up from germline, CDR1 is DFQATT and CDR2 is SNEGSKA (reference sequence).

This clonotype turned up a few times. In DNA, the CDR3 is TGCAGTGCTAGAGTTGAGAATTCTGGAGATACGCAGTATTTT. Translation gives CSARVENSGDTQYF. The genes are TRBV20-1 and TRBJ2-3, with D uncertain. V lost 1 base and J 5 bases, leaving 13 bases between the germline ends. The germline gives CDR1 DFQATT, CDR2 SNEGSKA (reference sequence). This CDR3 region has 14 residues.

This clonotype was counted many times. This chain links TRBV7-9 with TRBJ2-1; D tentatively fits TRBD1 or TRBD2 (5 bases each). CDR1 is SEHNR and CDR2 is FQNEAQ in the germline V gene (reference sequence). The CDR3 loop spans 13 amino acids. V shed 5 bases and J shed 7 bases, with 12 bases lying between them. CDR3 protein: CASSPTWGNEQFF. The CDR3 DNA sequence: TGTGCCAGCAGCCCCACATGGGGGAATGAGCAGTTCTTC. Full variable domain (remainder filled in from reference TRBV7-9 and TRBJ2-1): DTGVSQNPRHKITKRGQNVTFRCDPISEHNRLYWYRQTLGQGPEFLTYFQNEAQLEKSRLLSDRFSAERPKGSFSTLEIQRTEQGDSAMYLCASSPTWGNEQFFGPGTRLTVL.

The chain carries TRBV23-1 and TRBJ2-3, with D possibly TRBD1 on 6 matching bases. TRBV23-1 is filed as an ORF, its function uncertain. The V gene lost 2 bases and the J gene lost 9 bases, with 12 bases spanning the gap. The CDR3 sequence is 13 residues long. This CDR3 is CASSQRGQYTQYF. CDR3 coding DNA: TGCGCCAGCAGTCAACGTGGACAGTACACGCAGTATTTT.

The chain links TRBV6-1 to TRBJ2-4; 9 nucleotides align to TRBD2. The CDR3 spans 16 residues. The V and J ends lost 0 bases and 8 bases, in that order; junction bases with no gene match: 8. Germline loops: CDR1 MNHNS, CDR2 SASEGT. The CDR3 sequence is CASSEAGGGAWDIQYF. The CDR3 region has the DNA TGTGCCAGCAGTGAAGCTGGCGGGGGGGCCTGGGACATTCAGTACTTC.

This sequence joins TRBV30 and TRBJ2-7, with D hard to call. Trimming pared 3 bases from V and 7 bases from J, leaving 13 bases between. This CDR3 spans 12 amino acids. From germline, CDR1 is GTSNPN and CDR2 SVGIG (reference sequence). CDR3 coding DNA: TGTGCCTGGAGGGAACAAGTGGGTGAGCAGTACTTC. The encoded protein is CAWREQVGEQYF.

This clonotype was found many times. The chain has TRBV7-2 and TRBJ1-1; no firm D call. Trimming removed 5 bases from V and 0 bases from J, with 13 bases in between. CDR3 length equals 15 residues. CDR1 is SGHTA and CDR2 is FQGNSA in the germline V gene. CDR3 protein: CASSQTRVMNTEAFF. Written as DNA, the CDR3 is TGTGCCAGCAGCCAGACTCGAGTCATGAACACTGAAGCTTTCTTT. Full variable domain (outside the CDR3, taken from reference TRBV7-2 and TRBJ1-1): GAGVSQSPSNKVTEKGKDVELRCDPISGHTALYWYRQSLGQGLEFLIYFQGNSAPDKSGLPSDRFSAERTGGSVSTLTIQRTQQEDSAVYLCASSQTRVMNTEAFFGQGTRLTVV.

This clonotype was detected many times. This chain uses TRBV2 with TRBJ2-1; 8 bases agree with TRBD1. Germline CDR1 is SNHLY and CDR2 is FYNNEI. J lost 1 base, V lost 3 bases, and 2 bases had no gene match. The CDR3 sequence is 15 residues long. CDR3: CASSDRGLSYNEQFF. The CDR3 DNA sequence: TGTGCCAGCAGTGACAGGGGGCTATCCTACAATGAGCAGTTCTTC.

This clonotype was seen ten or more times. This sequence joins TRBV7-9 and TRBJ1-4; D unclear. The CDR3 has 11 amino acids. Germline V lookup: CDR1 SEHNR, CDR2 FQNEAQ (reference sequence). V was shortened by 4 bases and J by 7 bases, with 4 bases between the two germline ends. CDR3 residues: CASSSSEKLFF. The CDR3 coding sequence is TGTGCCAGCAGCTCCTCTGAAAAACTGTTTTTT.

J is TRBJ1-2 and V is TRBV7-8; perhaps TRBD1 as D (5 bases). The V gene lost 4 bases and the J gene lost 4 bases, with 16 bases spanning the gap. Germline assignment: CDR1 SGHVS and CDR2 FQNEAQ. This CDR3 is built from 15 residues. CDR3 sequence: CASSSRDLLPYGYTF. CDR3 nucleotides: TGTGCCAGCAGCTCGCGGGACTTATTACCCTATGGCTACACCTTC.